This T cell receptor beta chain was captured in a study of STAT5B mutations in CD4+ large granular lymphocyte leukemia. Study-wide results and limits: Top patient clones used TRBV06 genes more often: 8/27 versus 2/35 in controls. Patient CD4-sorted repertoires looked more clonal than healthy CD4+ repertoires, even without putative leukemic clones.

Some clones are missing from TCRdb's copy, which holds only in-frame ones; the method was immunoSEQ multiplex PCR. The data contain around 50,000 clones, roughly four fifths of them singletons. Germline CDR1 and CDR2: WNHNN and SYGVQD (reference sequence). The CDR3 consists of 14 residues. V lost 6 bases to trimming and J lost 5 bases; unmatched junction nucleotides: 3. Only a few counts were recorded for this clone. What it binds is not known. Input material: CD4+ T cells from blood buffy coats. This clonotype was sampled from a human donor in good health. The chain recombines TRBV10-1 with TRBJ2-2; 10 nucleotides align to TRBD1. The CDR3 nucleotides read TGCGCCAGCAGGGCGGGACAGGGGACCGGGGAGCTGTTTTTT. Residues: CASRAGQGTGELFF.